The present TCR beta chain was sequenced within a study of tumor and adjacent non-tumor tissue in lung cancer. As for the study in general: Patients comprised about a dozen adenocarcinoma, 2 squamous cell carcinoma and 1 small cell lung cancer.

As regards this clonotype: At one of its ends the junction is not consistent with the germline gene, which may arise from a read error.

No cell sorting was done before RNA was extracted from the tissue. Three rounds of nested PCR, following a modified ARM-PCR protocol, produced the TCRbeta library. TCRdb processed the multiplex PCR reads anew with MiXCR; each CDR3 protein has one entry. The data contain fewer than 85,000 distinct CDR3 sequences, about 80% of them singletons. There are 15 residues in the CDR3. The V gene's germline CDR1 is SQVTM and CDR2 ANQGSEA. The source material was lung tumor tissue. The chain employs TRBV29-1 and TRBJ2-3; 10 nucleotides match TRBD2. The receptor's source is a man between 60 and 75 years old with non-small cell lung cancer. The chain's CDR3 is CSIVPLAGRTDMQYF. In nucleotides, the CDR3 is TGTAGCATTGTCCCACTAGCGGGGAGGACAGATATGCAGTATTTT.